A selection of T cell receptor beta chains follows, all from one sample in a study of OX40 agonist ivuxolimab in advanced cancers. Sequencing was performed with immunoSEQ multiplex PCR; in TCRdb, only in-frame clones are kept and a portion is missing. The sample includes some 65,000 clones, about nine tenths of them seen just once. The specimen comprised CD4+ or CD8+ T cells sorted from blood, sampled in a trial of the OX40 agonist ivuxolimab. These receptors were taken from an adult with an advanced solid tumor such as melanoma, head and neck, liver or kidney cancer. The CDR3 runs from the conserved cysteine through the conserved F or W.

CASSYSGTSGPYEQYF	TRBJ2-7	TRBV6-5
CASSLFMRQGGWANQPQHF	TRBJ1-5	TRBV27
CASSLAGGPVYGYTF	TRBJ1-2	TRBV7-2
CASSFPRQAPPYNEQFF	TRBJ2-1	TRBV5-1
CASSLGGRKSKAEQYF	TRBJ2-7	TRBV7-3
CASRGTSANSPLHF	TRBJ1-6	TRBV19
CASSRGDTTSTDTQYF	TRBJ2-3	TRBV5-1
CASSQEAGVNYGYTF	TRBJ1-2	TRBV4-3
CASSLLAGVSDTQYF	TRBJ2-3	TRBV11-3
CASSTTGGSGTEAFF	TRBJ1-1	TRBV5-1
CASSKGTSGYTDTQYF	TRBJ2-3	TRBV21-1
CASSSWTSGGHLGDTGELFF	TRBJ2-2	TRBV11-3
CATSRDGHRQDTQYF	TRBJ2-3	TRBV15
CASSDPRGSYEQYF	TRBJ2-7	TRBV6-5
CASSPPVMAQETQYF	TRBJ2-5	TRBV18
CASSLGQGATDTQYF	TRBJ2-3	TRBV5-1
CASSLGGKWNEQFF	TRBJ2-1	TRBV5-4
CASSQDLAVGGYTF	TRBJ1-2	TRBV4-3
CASSARVSASDTQYF	TRBJ2-3	TRBV19
CASSLGGSPLHF	TRBJ1-6	TRBV5-6
CASSYSTGGGYGYTF	TRBJ1-2	TRBV6-6
CASSPRLAGGYEQYF	TRBJ2-7	TRBV7-2
CAGSQGVDTEAFF	TRBJ1-1	TRBV7-9
CATSRVSLGYEQYF	TRBJ2-7	TRBV15